These 29 T cell receptor beta chains share one sample of origin, sequenced in a study of immune evolution from preneoplasia to lung adenocarcinoma (dated by TCRdb to about 2021). Receptors were amplified or captured by the immunoSEQ multiplex PCR assay. Sourced from immuneACCESS, this table was stored by TCRdb with only in-frame sequences that have V and J called. A share of the clones is absent; for the studies checked, an unresolved V gene accounts for under half, and the remainder has no known explanation. Counted in this sample were just over 14,000 clones; about four fifths of them appeared once. The ten largest clonotypes hold almost 3% of the sample. The sequenced sample consisted of FFPE minimally invasive lung adenocarcinoma tissue. What this sample's cell subset or site label stands for: micro-invasive lung adenocarcinoma (MIA). Receptors originate from a person aged 60 to 80 with lung adenocarcinoma.

This clone has a single count. The CDR3 protein is CASIQPGGAEQYF. The CDR3 coding sequence is TGTGCCAGCATTCAACCGGGAGGGGCCGAGCAGTACTTC. The V and J genes are TRBV2 and TRBJ2-7, with 8 nucleotides matching TRBD2. The CDR3 loop spans 13 amino acids. From germline, CDR1 is SNHLY and CDR2 FYNNEI. After removal of 7 bases from V and 6 bases from J, the junction contained 8 bases not matched to a gene.

J is TRBJ1-1 and V is TRBV11-3; 8 bases agree with TRBD1. The germline gives CDR1 SGHNT, CDR2 YENEEA. The V segment lost 5 bases and the J segment 7 bases; nucleotides outside the gene matches: 15. The CDR3 consists of 16 residues. The CDR3 spells CASSVLYGDRRFEAFF. CDR3 coding DNA: TGTGCCAGCAGCGTACTATATGGGGACAGGAGGTTTGAAGCTTTCTTT. The full variable domain, completed using reference TRBV11-3 and TRBJ1-1, is EAGVVQSPRYKIIEKKQPVAFWCNPISGHNTLYWYLQNLGQGPELLIRYENEEAVDDSQLPKDRFSAERLKGVDSTLKIQPAELGDSAVYLCASSVLYGDRRFEAFFGQGTRLTVV.

This chain connects TRBV29-1 to TRBJ2-1, with D possibly TRBD2 on 5 matching bases. CDR1 is SQVTM, CDR2 ANQGSEA, per germline. The CDR3 has 15 amino acids. V was trimmed by 3 bases and J by 0 bases, leaving 12 bases between them. CDR3 loop: CSVDAEGSSYNEQFF. DNA for the CDR3: TGCAGCGTTGATGCGGAAGGGAGCTCCTACAATGAGCAGTTCTTC.

This clone was counted once. The V call is TRBV11-2, the J call TRBJ2-2; D may match TRBD1 or TRBD2 (6 bases each). The V end lost 2 bases, the J end lost 3 bases, and 22 bases lay between the germline ends. Germline loops: CDR1 SGHAT, CDR2 FQNNGV. The CDR3 contains 19 residues. The CDR3 spells CASSLRGVGYRRYTGELFF. The DNA for the CDR3 is TGTGCCAGCAGCTTAAGGGGGGTGGGGTATCGAAGGTACACCGGGGAGCTGTTTTTT.

This sequence joins TRBV7-8 and TRBJ2-2; 12 bases line up with TRBD1. Germline-derived CDR1 and CDR2 are SGHVS and FQNEAQ. With V trimmed by 5 bases and J by 5 bases, 12 bases remained unmatched. The CDR3 loop spans 18 amino acids. The CDR3 DNA is TGTGCCAGCAGCCCAACCGGGACAGGGGGCGTTAAAACCGGGGAGCTGTTTTTT. Translating it yields CASSPTGTGGVKTGELFF.

This clone was observed a few times. The rearrangement uses TRBV5-6 and TRBJ1-5; 7 bases match TRBD1. Trimming took 6 bases from V and 0 from J; bases not matched to a gene: 18. Germline-derived CDR1 and CDR2 are SGHDT and YYEEEE. This CDR3 contains 19 residues. The CDR3 protein is CASTRGGDRLAYSNQPQHF. CDR3 bases: TGTGCCAGCACCCGAGGGGGGGACAGACTCGCTTATAGCAATCAGCCCCAGCATTTT.

The chain is built from TRBV18 and TRBJ2-7; D is ambiguous. This CDR3 spans 13 amino acids. The V gene's germline CDR1 is KGHSH and CDR2 LQKENI. V gave up 1 base and J gave up 2 bases, with 6 bases separating them. CDR3 in amino acids: CASSPLDPYEQYF. In DNA form, the CDR3 reads TGTGCCAGCTCACCACTAGATCCCTACGAGCAGTACTTC.

J is TRBJ2-3 and V is TRBV7-3, with TRBD2 identical over 7 bases. Trimming took 3 bases from V and 6 from J; bases not matched to a gene: 3. The CDR3 has 13 amino acids. Germline V gene data show CDR1 as SGHTA and CDR2 as FQGTGA. In DNA, the CDR3 is TGTGCCAGCAGCTTGGGACTATGGGATACGCAGTATTTT. It yields the protein CASSLGLWDTQYF.

The V and J genes are TRBV6-1 and TRBJ1-3, with D possibly TRBD1 on 6 matching bases. The germline V and J ends were trimmed by 2 bases and 1 base, with 12 bases remaining between them. Germline V lookup: CDR1 MNHNS, CDR2 SASEGT. CDR3 length equals 16 residues. The CDR3, as DNA: TGTGCCAGCAGTGAATTGACAGGCCCTTCTGGAAACACCATATATTTT. Protein: CASSELTGPSGNTIYF.

The V gene is TRBV30, the J gene TRBJ2-7; D perhaps matches TRBD1 (5 bases). The CDR3 sequence is 13 residues long. CDR1 and CDR2 from the germline V gene are GTSNPN and SVGIG (reference sequence). Trimming pared 2 bases from V and 3 bases from J, leaving 11 bases between. The CDR3 DNA follows: TGTGCCTGGAGTCCGACAGACCTCTACGAGCAGTACTTC. This codes for CAWSPTDLYEQYF.

The chain couples TRBV30 to TRBJ1-1, with 7 bases matching TRBD1. Germline assignment: CDR1 GTSNPN and CDR2 SVGIG (reference sequence). This CDR3 has 16 residues. Trimming took 0 bases from V and 3 from J; bases not matched to a gene: 10. CDR3 loop: CAWSVEGGRWDTEAFF. The CDR3 DNA is TGTGCCTGGAGTGTAGAAGGGGGCCGTTGGGACACTGAAGCTTTCTTT.

The gene calls are TRBV19 and TRBJ2-7; D gene unclear. The CDR3 contains 14 residues. V shed 6 bases and J shed 2 bases, with 14 bases lying between them. Germline CDR1 and CDR2: LNHDA and SQIVND (reference sequence). CDR3 sequence (DNA): TGTGCCAGTAGCCCGAACACGATAACCTACGAGCAGTACTTC. Translated, it gives CASSPNTITYEQYF.

The rearrangement joins TRBV9 to TRBJ2-2, with D hard to call. The V end was cut by 2 bases, the J end by 5 bases, with 10 bases between. The germline gives CDR1 SGDLS, CDR2 YYNGEE. The CDR3 covers 14 residues. CDR3 in DNA: TGTGCCAGCAGCGTTGGAGCGTGGACCGGGGAGCTGTTTTTT. It codes for CASSVGAWTGELFF. Full variable domain (rest looked up from reference TRBV9 and TRBJ2-2): DSGVTQTPKHLITATGQRVTLRCSPRSGDLSVYWYQQSLDQGLQFLIQYYNGEERAKGNILERFSAQQFPDLHSELNLSSLELGDSALYFCASSVGAWTGELFFGEGSRLTVL.

The chain uses TRBV5-5 and TRBJ1-4; D unclear. Trimming left V 0 bases short and J 5 bases short, with 11 bases between. The CDR3 spans 15 residues. Germline CDR1 SGHKS, CDR2 YYEKEE (reference sequence). The DNA for the CDR3 is TGTGCCAGCAGCTTGGAGCCCCCAAAAAATGAAAAACTGTTTTTT. Translating it yields CASSLEPPKNEKLFF.

V usage is TRBV7-9 and J usage is TRBJ1-1, with TRBD1 identical over 7 bases. The V gene's germline CDR1 is SEHNR and CDR2 FQNEAQ (reference sequence). The CDR3 has 15 residues. The V and J ends lost 4 bases and 5 bases, in that order; junction bases with no gene match: 10. The DNA for the CDR3 is TGTGCCAGCAGCTACGGCGAAGGGGGCTTGACTGAAGCTTTCTTT. Protein sequence: CASSYGEGGLTEAFF. The variable domain in full, with the rest retrieved from reference TRBV7-9 and TRBJ1-1, is DTGVSQNPRHKITKRGQNVTFRCDPISEHNRLYWYRQTLGQGPEFLTYFQNEAQLEKSRLLSDRFSAERPKGSFSTLEIQRTEQGDSAMYLCASSYGEGGLTEAFFGQGTRLTVV.

The chain links TRBV19 to TRBJ2-7, with D perhaps TRBD1 (5 bases). Germline V gene lookup returns CDR1 LNHDA and CDR2 SQIVND (reference sequence). V lost 5 bases and J lost 0, with 14 bases in between. This CDR3 spans 15 amino acids. CDR3 nucleotides: TGTGCCAGTAGTTACGCGACAGAGAGCTCCTACGAGCAGTACTTC. Its protein product is CASSYATESSYEQYF.

This chain links TRBV12-1 with TRBJ2-7. TRBV12-1 corresponds to a pseudogene. The CDR3 runs 12 residues. The CDR3 sequence: CASSQTRDEQYF. The CDR3, as DNA: TGTGCCAGCAGCCAGACGCGCGACGAGCAGTACTTC.

Only one count was recorded for this clone. The chain is built from TRBV18 and TRBJ2-7, with a tentative D call TRBD2 (7 bases). CDR3 size: 19 residues. From germline, CDR1 is KGHSH and CDR2 LQKENI. V lost 2 bases, J lost 2 bases, and 25 bases lay in between. The CDR3 loop is CASSPLALGGGPITYEQYF. As DNA, the CDR3 is TGTGCCAGCTCACCATTAGCCCTAGGGGGAGGGCCTATTACCTACGAGCAGTACTTC.

CDR3 nucleotide sequence: TGTGCCAGCAGCTCCATCCGGACTTCGAACGGGAGCAATGAGCAGTTCTTC. Translated, it gives CASSSIRTSNGSNEQFF. The chain combines TRBV11-2 with TRBJ2-1, with D maybe TRBD2 (6 bases). This CDR3 has 17 amino acids. CDR1 is SGHAT and CDR2 is FQNNGV in the germline V gene. The ends were cut back, 4 bases at V and 6 bases at J, with 22 bases in the middle. The whole variable domain, remainder taken from reference TRBV11-2 and TRBJ2-1, is EAGVAQSPRYKIIEKRQSVAFWCNPISGHATLYWYQQILGQGPKLLIQFQNNGVVDDSQLPKDRFSAERLKGVDSTLKIQPAKLEDSAVYLCASSSIRTSNGSNEQFFGPGTRLTVL.

The chain carries TRBV28 and TRBJ1-2; D is unclear. The CDR3 extends over 15 amino acids. CDR1 and CDR2 (germline): MDHEN, SYDVKM. Trimming took 8 bases from V and 8 from J, leaving 24 bases between them. This chain's CDR3 is CASERRQDLLWGYTF. The CDR3 region has the DNA TGTGCCAGCGAGAGGCGGCAGGACCTATTGTGGGGCTACACCTTC.

This clone has a handful of counts. This CDR3 reads CASSWDTENTEAFF. The CDR3 DNA sequence: TGTGCCAGCAGTTGGGACACGGAGAACACTGAAGCTTTCTTT. The chain employs TRBV28 and TRBJ1-1; perhaps TRBD1 as D (6 bases). Germline V gene sequence: CDR1 MDHEN, CDR2 SYDVKM. V lost 4 bases and J 1 base, leaving 10 bases between the germline ends. The CDR3 totals 14 residues. Together with reference TRBV28 and TRBJ1-1, the CDR3 gives the full variable domain: DVKVTQSSRYLVKRTGEKVFLECVQDMDHENMFWYRQDPGLGLRLIYFSYDVKMKEKGDIPEGYSVSREKKERFSLILESASTNQTSMYLCASSWDTENTEAFFGQGTRLTVV.

The chain joins TRBV7-9 to TRBJ2-5; 13 bases fit TRBD2. With V trimmed by 5 bases and J by 5 bases, 11 bases remained unmatched. The V gene's germline CDR1 is SEHNR and CDR2 FQNEAQ (reference sequence). The CDR3 consists of 17 residues. The CDR3, as DNA: TGTGCCAGCAGCCCGCATCCTCGGACTAGCGGGAGTGAGACCCAGTACTTC. As protein: CASSPHPRTSGSETQYF. The full variable domain, with the rest looked up from reference TRBV7-9 and TRBJ2-5, is DTGVSQNPRHKITKRGQNVTFRCDPISEHNRLYWYRQTLGQGPEFLTYFQNEAQLEKSRLLSDRFSAERPKGSFSTLEIQRTEQGDSAMYLCASSPHPRTSGSETQYFGPGTRLLVL.

For this clone: Because the CDR3's place on the DNA is in doubt, the DNA is left out and the CDR3 is given as listed by TCRdb. The V call is TRBV5-4, the J call TRBJ2-1; the table assigns TRBD2, which was not confirmed against the DNA. The CDR3 length is 16 residues, termini included. The germline V gene has CDR1 SGHNT and CDR2 YYREEE (reference sequence). The CDR3 is CASSLFLSGGPDEQFF.

The chain joins TRBV6-5 to TRBJ1-1; D gene unclear. The CDR3 length is 13 residues. Germline CDR1 reads MNHEY; CDR2 reads SVGAGI. The V gene lost 7 bases and the J gene lost 0 bases, with 9 bases spanning the gap. In DNA, the CDR3 is TGTGCCAGCACCCCGGCAATGAACACTGAAGCTTTCTTT. Amino acids: CASTPAMNTEAFF.

A remark on this clone: Relative to the germline gene, one junction end is altered; a read error may explain this. V gene TRBV7-2 combines with J gene TRBJ1-5; tentatively, D is TRBD1 (5 bases). The germline CDR1 and CDR2 sequences are SGHTA and FQGNSA. The CDR3 sequence is 14 residues long. In DNA, the CDR3 is TGTGCCAACAGCAATACTGGGGGAAATCAGCCCCAGCATTTT. Its translation: CANSNTGGNQPQHF.

This clone was counted between two and nine times. As DNA, the CDR3 is TGCGCCAGCAGCCAGCGGCCGCATCAGGGAGAAAAACTGTTTTTT. Translated, it gives CASSQRPHQGEKLFF. The chain uses TRBV4-1 and TRBJ1-4; D possibly corresponds to TRBD1 (5 bases). Germline V gene lookup returns CDR1 MGHRA and CDR2 YSYEKL. CDR3 length equals 15 residues. The V gene lost 3 bases and the J gene lost 8 bases, with 16 bases spanning the gap.

J is TRBJ1-2 and V is TRBV5-8; D gene ambiguous. Trimming left V 6 bases short and J 11 bases short, with 17 bases between. The CDR3 has 12 amino acids. Germline assignment: CDR1 SGHTS and CDR2 YDEGEE. The CDR3 region has the DNA TGTGCCAGCACCAAGACGGGAATGGGGTACACCTTC. Translating gives CASTKTGMGYTF.

The chain uses TRBV11-2 and TRBJ1-1; D gene unclear. The CDR3 sequence is 13 residues long. Trimming took off 3 bases at V and 3 bases at J, with 8 bases between the two ends. Germline CDR1 is SGHAT and CDR2 is FQNNGV. CDR3 protein: CASSFGRDTEAFF. The CDR3 DNA sequence: TGTGCCAGCAGCTTCGGACGGGACACTGAAGCTTTCTTT.

The CDR3 DNA is TGTGCCAGCAGTTACTCAGGCTATGGCTACACCTTC. Translation gives CASSYSGYGYTF. The chain joins TRBV6-5 to TRBJ1-2; unclear D gene. V was cut by 0 bases and J by 4 bases, with 3 bases left in between. This CDR3 is 12 amino acids long. Germline CDR1 reads MNHEY; CDR2 reads SVGAGI.